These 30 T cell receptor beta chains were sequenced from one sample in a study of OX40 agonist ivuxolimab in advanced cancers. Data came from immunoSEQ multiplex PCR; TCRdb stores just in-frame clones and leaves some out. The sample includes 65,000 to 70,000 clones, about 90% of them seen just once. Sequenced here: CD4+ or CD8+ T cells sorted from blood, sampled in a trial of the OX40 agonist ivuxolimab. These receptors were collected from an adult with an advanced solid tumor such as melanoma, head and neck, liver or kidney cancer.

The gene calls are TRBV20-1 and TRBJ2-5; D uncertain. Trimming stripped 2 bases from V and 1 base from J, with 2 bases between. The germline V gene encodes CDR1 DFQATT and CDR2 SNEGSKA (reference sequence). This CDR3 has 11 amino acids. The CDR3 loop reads CSARSQETQYF. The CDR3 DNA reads TGCAGTGCTAGATCCCAAGAGACCCAGTACTTC.

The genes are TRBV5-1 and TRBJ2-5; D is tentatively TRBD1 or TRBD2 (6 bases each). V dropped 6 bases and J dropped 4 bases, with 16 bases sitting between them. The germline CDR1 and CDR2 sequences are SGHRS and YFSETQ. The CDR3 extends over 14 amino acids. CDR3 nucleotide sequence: TGCGCCAGCACCTTCGGGGGCCTTGGAGAGACCCAGTACTTC. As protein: CASTFGGLGETQYF. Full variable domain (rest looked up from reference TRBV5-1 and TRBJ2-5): KAGVTQTPRYLIKTRGQQVTLSCSPISGHRSVSWYQQTPGQGLQFLFEYFSETQRNKGNFPGRFSGRQFSNSRSEMNVSTLELGDSALYLCASTFGGLGETQYFGPGTRLLVL.

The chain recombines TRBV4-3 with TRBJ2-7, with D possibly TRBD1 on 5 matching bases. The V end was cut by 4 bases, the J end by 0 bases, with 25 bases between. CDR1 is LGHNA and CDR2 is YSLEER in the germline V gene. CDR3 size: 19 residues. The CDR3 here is CASSPGYIWGTPPSYEQYF. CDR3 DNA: TGCGCCAGCAGCCCAGGGTATATATGGGGCACGCCCCCCTCCTACGAGCAGTACTTC.

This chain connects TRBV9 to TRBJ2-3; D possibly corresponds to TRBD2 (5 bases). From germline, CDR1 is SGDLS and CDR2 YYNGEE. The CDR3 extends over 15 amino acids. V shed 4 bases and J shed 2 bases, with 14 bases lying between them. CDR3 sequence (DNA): TGTGCCAGCAGCTTCGGGATCCGGGTCACAGATACGCAGTATTTT. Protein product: CASSFGIRVTDTQYF.

For the CDR3, the DNA is TGTGCCAGCAGTATCCTAGAGGGGAATGAGCAGTTCTTC. This codes for CASSILEGNEQFF. The genes are TRBV6-4 and TRBJ2-1, with D perhaps TRBD1 or TRBD2 (5 bases each). CDR3 length: 13 amino acids. Looked up from germline, CDR1 is MRHNA and CDR2 is SNTAGT. The ends were cut back, 5 bases at V and 7 bases at J, with 12 bases in the middle.

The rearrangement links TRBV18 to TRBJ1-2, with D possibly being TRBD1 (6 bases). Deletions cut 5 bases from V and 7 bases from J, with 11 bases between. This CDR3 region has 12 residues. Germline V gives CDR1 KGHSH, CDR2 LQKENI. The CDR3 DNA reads TGTGCCAGCTCAGGGGGCGGACGTGGCTACACCTTC. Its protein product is CASSGGGRGYTF.

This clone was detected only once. The CDR3 reads CASSETGSKLTYEQYF. The CDR3 region has the DNA TGTGCCAGCAGTGAAACGGGTTCAAAGCTTACCTACGAGCAGTACTTC. J is TRBJ2-7 and V is TRBV6-1; D remains ambiguous. The germline V gene has CDR1 MNHNS and CDR2 SASEGT. Trimming cost V 2 bases and J 2 bases, with 16 bases left between them. The CDR3 length is 16 residues.

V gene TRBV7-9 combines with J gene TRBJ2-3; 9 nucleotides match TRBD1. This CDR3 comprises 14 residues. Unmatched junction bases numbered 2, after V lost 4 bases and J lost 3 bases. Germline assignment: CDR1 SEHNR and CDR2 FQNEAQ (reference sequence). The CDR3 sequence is CASSWDRATDTQYF. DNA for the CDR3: TGTGCCAGCAGCTGGGACAGGGCAACAGATACGCAGTATTTT.

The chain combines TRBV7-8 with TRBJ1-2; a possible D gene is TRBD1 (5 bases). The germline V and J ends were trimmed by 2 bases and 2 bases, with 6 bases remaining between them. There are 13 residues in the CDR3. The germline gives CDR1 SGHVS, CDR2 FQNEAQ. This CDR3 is CASSLRGNYGYTF. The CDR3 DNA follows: TGTGCCAGCAGCTTAAGGGGAAACTATGGCTACACCTTC.

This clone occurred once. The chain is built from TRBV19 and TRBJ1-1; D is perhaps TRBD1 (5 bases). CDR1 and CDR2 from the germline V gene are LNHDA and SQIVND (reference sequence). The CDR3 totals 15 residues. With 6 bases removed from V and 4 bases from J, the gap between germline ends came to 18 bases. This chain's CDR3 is CASSRPGWGGTEAFF. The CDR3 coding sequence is TGTGCCAGTAGCCGGCCAGGGTGGGGAGGCACTGAAGCTTTCTTT. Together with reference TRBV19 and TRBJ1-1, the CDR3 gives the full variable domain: DGGITQSPKYLFRKEGQNVTLSCEQNLNHDAMYWYRQDPGQGLRLIYYSQIVNDFQKGDIAEGYSVSREKKESFPLTVTSAQKNPTAFYLCASSRPGWGGTEAFFGQGTRLTVV.

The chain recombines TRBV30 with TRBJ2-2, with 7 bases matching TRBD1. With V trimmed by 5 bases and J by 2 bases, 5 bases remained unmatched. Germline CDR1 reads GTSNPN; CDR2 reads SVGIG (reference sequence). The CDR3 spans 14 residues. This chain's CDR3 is CAWRGGPNTGELFF. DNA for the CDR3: TGTGCCTGGCGAGGGGGCCCCAACACCGGGGAGCTGTTTTTT. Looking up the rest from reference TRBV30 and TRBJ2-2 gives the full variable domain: SQTIHQWPATLVQPVGSPLSLECTVEGTSNPNLYWYRQAAGRGLQLLFYSVGIGQISSEVPQNLSASRPQDRQFILSSKKLLLSDSGFYLCAWRGGPNTGELFFGEGSRLTVL.

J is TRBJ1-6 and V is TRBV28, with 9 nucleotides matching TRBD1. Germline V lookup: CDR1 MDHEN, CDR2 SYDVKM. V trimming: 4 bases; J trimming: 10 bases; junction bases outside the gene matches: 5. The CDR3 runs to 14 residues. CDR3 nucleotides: TGTGCCAGCAGTTCCGGGACAGGGTCCTCACCCCTCCACTTT. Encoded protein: CASSSGTGSSPLHF.

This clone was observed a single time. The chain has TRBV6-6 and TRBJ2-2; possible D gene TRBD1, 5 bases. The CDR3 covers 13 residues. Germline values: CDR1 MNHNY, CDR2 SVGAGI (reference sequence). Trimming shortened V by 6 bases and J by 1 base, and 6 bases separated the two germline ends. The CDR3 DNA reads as TGTGCCAGCAGGCAGGGGAACACCGGGGAGCTGTTTTTT. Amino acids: CASRQGNTGELFF.

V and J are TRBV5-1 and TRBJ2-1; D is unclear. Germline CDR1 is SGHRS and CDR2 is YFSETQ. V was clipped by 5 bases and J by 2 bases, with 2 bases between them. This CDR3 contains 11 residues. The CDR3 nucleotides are TGCGCCAGCAGGGCCTACAATGAGCAGTTCTTC. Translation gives CASRAYNEQFF.

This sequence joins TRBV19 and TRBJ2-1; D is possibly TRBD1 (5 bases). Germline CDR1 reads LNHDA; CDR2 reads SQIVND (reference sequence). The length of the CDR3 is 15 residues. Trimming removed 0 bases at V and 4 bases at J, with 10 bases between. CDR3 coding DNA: TGTGCCAGTAGTATAGAGGGGCCTCGGTACAATGAGCAGTTCTTC. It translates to CASSIEGPRYNEQFF.

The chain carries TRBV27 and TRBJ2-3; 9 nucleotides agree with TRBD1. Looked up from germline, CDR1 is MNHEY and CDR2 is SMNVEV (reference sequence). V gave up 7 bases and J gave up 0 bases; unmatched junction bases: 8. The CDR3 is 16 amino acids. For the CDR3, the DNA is TGTGCCAGCACTACCGACGGGACAGGGAGCACAGATACGCAGTATTTT. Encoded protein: CASTTDGTGSTDTQYF.

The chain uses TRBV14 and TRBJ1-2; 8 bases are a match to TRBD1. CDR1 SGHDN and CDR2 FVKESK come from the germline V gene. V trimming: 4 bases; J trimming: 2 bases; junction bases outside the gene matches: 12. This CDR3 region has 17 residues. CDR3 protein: CASSLTWAGGANYGYTF. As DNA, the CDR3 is TGTGCCAGCAGCCTGACTTGGGCAGGGGGCGCGAACTATGGCTACACCTTC.

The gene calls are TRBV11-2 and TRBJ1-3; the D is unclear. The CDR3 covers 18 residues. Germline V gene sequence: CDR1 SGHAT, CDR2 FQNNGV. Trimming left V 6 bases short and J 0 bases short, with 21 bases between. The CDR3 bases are TGTGCCAGCAGTCACGATTCTTATTCCCTTGGCTCTGGAAACACCATATATTTT. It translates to CASSHDSYSLGSGNTIYF.

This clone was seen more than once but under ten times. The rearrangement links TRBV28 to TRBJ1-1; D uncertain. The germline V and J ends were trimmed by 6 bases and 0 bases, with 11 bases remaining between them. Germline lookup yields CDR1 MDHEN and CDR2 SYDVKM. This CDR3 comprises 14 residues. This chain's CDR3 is CASSQAALNTEAFF. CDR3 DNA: TGTGCCAGCAGCCAGGCAGCCTTGAACACTGAAGCTTTCTTT.

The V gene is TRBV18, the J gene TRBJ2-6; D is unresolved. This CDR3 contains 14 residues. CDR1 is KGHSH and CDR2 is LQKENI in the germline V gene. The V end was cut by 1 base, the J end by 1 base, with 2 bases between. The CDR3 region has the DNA TGTGCCAGCTCACCACTATCTGGGGCCAACGTCCTGACTTTC. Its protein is CASSPLSGANVLTF.

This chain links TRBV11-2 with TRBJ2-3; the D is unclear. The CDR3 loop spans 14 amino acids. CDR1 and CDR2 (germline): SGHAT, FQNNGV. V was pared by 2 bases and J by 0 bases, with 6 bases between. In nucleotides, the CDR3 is TGTGCCAGCAGCTTATCCGGGAGCACAGATACGCAGTATTTT. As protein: CASSLSGSTDTQYF. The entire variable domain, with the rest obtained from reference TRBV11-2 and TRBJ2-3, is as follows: EAGVAQSPRYKIIEKRQSVAFWCNPISGHATLYWYQQILGQGPKLLIQFQNNGVVDDSQLPKDRFSAERLKGVDSTLKIQPAKLEDSAVYLCASSLSGSTDTQYFGPGTRLTVL.

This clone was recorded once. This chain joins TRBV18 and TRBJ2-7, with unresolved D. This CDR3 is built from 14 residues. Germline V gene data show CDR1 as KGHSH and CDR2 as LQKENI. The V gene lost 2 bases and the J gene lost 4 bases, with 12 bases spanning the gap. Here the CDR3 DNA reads TGTGCCAGCTCACCAATCAGCCAGTCATACGAGCAGTACTTC. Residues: CASSPISQSYEQYF.

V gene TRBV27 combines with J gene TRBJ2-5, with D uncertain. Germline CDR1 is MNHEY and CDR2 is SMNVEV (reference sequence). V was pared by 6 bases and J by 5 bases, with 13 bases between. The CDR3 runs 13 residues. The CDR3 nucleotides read TGTGCCAGCAGGGCCCGGGTAAAGGAGACCCAGTACTTC. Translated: CASRARVKETQYF.

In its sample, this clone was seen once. The CDR3 reads CSVGQNQPQHF. DNA for the CDR3: TGCAGCGTGGGACAAAATCAGCCCCAGCATTTT. V is TRBV29-1 and J is TRBJ1-5; possibly TRBD1 for D (6 bases). Trimming took 6 bases from V and 4 from J, leaving 7 bases between them. The CDR3 is 11 residues long. Germline assignment: CDR1 SQVTM and CDR2 ANQGSEA. Combining the CDR3 with reference TRBV29-1 and TRBJ1-5 gives the whole variable domain SAVISQKPSRDICQRGTSLTIQCQVDSQVTMMFWYRQQPGQSLTLIATANQGSEATYESGFVIDKFPISRPNLTFSTLTVSNMSPEDSSIYLCSVGQNQPQHFGDGTRLSIL.

In DNA, the CDR3 is TGCAGCGCCTCCTTGGGATCAGGGGCCAACGTCCTGACTTTC. It yields the protein CSASLGSGANVLTF. The chain joins TRBV29-1 to TRBJ2-6; D remains unclear. The CDR3 runs to 14 residues. The V end lost 7 bases, the J end lost 4 bases, and 14 bases lay between the germline ends. CDR1 SQVTM and CDR2 ANQGSEA come from the germline V gene.

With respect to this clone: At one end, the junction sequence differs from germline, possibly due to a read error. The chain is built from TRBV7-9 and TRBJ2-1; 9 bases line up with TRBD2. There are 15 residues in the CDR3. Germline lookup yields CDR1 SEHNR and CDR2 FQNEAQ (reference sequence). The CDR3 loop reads CASKTLGGSGRFLLF. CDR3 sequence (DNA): TGTGCCAGCAAAACCCTCGGCGGTAGCGGGAGATTTTTGCTCTTC.

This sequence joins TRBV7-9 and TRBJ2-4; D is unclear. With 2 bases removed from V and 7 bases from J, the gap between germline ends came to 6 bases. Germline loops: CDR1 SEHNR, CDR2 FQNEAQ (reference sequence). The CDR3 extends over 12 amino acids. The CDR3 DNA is TGTGCCAGCAGCTTACTAGGGAACATTCAGTACTTC. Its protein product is CASSLLGNIQYF.

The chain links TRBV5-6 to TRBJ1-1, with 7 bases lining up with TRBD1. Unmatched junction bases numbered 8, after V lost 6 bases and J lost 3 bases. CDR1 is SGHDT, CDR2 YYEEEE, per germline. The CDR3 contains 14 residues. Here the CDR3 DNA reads TGTGCCAGCAAAGAGGGGGCGCCGGACACTGAAGCTTTCTTT. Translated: CASKEGAPDTEAFF.

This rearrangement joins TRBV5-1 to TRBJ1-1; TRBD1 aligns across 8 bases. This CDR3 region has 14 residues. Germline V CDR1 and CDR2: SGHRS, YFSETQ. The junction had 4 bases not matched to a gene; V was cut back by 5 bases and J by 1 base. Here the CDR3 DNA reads TGCGCCAGCAGTTCAGACAGGGGGAACACTGAAGCTTTCTTT. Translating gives CASSSDRGNTEAFF.

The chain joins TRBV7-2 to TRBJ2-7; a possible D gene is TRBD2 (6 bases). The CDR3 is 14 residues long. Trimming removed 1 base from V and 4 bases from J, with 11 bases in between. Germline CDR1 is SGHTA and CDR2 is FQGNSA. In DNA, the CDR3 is TGTGCCAGCAGCTTAGTGCGGGAAGGATACGAGCAGTACTTC. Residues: CASSLVREGYEQYF.